This T cell receptor beta chain was recorded in a study of Ad26.COV2.S vaccination and SARS-CoV-2 variants. Overall study context: Donor got 5x10^10 or 1x10^11 viral particles of Ad26.COV2.S. Study observations and caveats: Reportedly, spike-specific CD8+ and CD4+ T cell responses achieved substantial breadth once vaccination had taken place.

Treatment denoted: about 20 received Ad26.COV2.S at low or high dose, single or two shots; about 5 received placebo; per-sample allocation not given. Sampling was done on day 63 after the first vaccine or placebo injection. As its vector, the vaccine had Ad26, which expressed Wuhan-strain SARS-CoV-2 spike. Details on this clone: Its antigen is unknown.

The CDR3 sequence is 16 residues long. Trimming cost V 6 bases and J 4 bases; bases outside gene matches: 9. Germline V lookup: CDR1 SGHTA, CDR2 FQGNSA. Generated by immunoSEQ multiplex PCR, the TCRdb table keeps only in-frame clones and is missing some. The profile shows some 400,000 clones, about nine tenths of them singletons. The receptor was isolated from a person aged 18-60 years who received the Ad26.COV2.S COVID-19 vaccine or a placebo. The rearrangement links TRBV7-2 to TRBJ2-1, with 10 bases fitting TRBD1. Specimen: peripheral blood, collected in a trial of Ad26.COV2.S vaccine versus placebo. As DNA, the CDR3 is TGTGCCAGCAGGTCCGGGGGACAGGGGATTTACAATGAGCAGTTCTTC. Its protein product is CASRSGGQGIYNEQFF.